This T cell receptor (beta chain) is drawn from a study of T cells in Graves' hyperthyroidism and ophthalmopathy. The germline V gene encodes CDR1 LGHDT and CDR2 YNNKEL (reference sequence). Trimming stripped 0 bases from V and 4 bases from J, with 9 bases between. This CDR3 has 14 residues. Each ophthalmopathy patient scored at least 3 on the Clinical Activity Score and at least 4 on NOSPECS grade, with duration under 3 months. Researchers amplified the TCR beta CDR3 regions from RNA transcripts. With the HTBI primer set, the TCR CDR3 went through a first round of RT-PCR. TCRdb reprocessed the multiplex PCR reads with MiXCR, giving one entry per CDR3 protein. The top ten clones hold approximately 19% of a sample with fewer than 450,000 distinct CDR3 sequences, approximately 14% of them seen once. This clonotype occurred many times.

The rearrangement links TRBV3-1 to TRBJ1-1; D unclear. The clonotype originates from an older woman with Graves' ophthalmopathy. The specimen was blood. This chain's CDR3 is CASSQDPGGTEAFF. CDR3 bases: TGTGCCAGCAGCCAAGATCCGGGAGGCACTGAAGCTTTCTTT.